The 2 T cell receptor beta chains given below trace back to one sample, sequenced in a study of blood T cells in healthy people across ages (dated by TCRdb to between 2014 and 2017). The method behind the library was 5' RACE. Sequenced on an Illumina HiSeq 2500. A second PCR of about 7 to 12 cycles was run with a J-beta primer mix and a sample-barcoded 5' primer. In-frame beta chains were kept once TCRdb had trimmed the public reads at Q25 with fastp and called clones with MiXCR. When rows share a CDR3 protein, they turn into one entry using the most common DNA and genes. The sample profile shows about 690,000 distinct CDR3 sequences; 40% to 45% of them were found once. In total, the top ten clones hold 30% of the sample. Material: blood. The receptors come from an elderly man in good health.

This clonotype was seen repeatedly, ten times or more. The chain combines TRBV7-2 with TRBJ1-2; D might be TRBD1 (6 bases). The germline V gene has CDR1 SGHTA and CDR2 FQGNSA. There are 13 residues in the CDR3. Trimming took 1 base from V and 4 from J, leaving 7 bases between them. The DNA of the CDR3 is TGTGCCAGCAGCTTAGACAGGGTCTATGGCTACACCTTC. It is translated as CASSLDRVYGYTF.

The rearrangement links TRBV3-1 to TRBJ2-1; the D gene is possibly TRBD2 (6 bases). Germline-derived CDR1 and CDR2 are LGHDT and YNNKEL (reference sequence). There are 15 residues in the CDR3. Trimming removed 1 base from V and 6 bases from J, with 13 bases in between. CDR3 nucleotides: TGTGCCAGCAGCCAAGGAACTAGCAATTCCAATGAGCAGTTCTTC. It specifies CASSQGTSNSNEQFF.